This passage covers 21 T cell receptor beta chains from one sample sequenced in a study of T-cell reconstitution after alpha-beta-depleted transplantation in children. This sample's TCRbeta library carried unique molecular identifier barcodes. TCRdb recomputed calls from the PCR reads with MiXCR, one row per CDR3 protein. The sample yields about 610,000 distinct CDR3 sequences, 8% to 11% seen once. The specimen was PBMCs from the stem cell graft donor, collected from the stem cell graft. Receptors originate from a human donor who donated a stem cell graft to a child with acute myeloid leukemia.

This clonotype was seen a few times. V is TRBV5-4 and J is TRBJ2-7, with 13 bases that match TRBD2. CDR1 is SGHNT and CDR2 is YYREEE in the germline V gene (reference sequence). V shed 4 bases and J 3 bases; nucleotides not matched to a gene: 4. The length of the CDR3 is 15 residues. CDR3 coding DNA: TGTGCCAGCAGCGCCCGACTAGCGGGAGGCTACGAGCAGTACTTC. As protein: CASSARLAGGYEQYF.

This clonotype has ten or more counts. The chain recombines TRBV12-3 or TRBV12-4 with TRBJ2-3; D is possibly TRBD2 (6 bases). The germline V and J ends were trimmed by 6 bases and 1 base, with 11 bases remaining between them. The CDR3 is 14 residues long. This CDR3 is CASRLASGTDTQYF. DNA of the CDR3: TGTGCCAGCAGACTAGCTTCAGGCACAGATACGCAGTATTTT.

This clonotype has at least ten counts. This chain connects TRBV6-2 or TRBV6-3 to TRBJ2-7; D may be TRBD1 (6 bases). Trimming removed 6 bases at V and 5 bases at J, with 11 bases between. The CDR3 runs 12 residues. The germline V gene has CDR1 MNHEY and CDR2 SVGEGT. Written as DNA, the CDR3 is TGTGCCAGCAGCGCCGACAGGAACGAGCAGTACTTC. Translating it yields CASSADRNEQYF.

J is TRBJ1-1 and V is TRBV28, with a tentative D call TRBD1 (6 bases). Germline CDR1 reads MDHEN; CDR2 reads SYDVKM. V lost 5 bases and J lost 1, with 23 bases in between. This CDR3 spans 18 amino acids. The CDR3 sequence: CASSPPFRGGRANTEAFF. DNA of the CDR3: TGTGCCAGCAGTCCCCCCTTCAGGGGTGGTCGGGCGAACACTGAAGCTTTCTTT.

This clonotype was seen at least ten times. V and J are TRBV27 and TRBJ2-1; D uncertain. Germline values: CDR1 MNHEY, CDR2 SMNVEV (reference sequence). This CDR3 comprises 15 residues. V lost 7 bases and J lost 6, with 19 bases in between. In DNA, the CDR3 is TGTGCCAGCAAAGGTCGTTCCGGAACGTTCAATGAGCAGTTCTTC. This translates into CASKGRSGTFNEQFF.

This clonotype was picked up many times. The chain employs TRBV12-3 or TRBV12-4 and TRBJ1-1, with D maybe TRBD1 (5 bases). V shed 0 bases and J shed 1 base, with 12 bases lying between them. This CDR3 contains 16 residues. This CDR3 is CASSLAEGRSNTEAFF. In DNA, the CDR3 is TGTGCCAGCAGTTTAGCGGAGGGACGGTCGAACACTGAAGCTTTCTTT.

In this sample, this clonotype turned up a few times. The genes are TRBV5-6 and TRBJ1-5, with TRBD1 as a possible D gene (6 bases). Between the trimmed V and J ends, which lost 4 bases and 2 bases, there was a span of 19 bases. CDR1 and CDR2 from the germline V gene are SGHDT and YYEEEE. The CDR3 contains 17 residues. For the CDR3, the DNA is TGTGCCAGCAGCATGGCCAGGGGTAGCCCGGGCAATCAGCCCCAGCATTTT. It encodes CASSMARGSPGNQPQHF.

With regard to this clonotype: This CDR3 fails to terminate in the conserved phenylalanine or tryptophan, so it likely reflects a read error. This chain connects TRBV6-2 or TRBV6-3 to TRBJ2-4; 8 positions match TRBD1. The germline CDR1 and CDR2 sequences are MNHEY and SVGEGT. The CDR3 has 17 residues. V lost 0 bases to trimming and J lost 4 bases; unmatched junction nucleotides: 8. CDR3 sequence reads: CASSYSRTGSAKNIQYS. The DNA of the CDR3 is TGTGCCAGCAGTTACTCTCGGACAGGGTCCGCTAAAAACATTCAGTACTCC.

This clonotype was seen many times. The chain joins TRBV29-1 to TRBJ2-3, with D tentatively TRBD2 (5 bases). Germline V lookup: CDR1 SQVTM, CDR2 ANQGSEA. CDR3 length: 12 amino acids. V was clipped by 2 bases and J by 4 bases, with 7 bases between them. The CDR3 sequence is CSVEKGADTQYF. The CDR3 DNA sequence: TGCAGCGTTGAAAAGGGAGCAGATACGCAGTATTTT.

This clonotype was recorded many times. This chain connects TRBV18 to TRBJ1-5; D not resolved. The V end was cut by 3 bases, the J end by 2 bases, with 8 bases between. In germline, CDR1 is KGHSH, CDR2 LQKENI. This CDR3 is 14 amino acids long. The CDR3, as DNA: TGTGCCAGCTCACCGGGGAGGGGCAATCAGCCCCAGCATTTT. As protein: CASSPGRGNQPQHF.

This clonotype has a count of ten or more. The CDR3 loop reads CATSDWTPYNEQFF. The CDR3 nucleotides read TGTGCCACCAGTGACTGGACACCTTACAATGAGCAGTTCTTC. The chain couples TRBV24-1 to TRBJ2-1; possibly TRBD1 for D (5 bases). CDR3 size: 14 residues. The V end was cut by 4 bases, the J end by 4 bases, with 10 bases between. Germline V gives CDR1 KGHDR, CDR2 SFDVKD.

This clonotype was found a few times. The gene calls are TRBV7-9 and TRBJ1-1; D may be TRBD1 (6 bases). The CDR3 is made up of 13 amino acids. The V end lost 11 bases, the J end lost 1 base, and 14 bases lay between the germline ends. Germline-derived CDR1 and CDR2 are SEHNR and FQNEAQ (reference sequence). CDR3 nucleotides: TGTGCCGGGCGCGGGGGCAGGAACACTGAAGCTTTCTTT. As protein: CAGRGGRNTEAFF.

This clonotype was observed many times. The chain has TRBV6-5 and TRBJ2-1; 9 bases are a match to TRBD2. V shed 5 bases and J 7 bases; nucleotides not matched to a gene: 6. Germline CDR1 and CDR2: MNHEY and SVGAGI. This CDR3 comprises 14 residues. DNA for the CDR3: TGTGCCAGCAGTCCCCGACTAGCGGATAATGAGCAGTTCTTC. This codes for CASSPRLADNEQFF.

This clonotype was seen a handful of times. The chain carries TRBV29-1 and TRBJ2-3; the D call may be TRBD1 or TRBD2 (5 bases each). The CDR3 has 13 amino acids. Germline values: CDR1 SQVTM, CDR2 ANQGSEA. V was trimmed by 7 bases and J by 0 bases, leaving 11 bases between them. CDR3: CSGRDPSTDTQYF. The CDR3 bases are TGCAGCGGCCGGGACCCCAGCACAGATACGCAGTATTTT.

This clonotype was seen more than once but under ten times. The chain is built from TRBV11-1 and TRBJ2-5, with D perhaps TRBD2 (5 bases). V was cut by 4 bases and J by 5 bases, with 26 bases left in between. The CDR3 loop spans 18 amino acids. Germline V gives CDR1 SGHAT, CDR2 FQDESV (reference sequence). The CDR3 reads CASSSSILAAGQVETQYF. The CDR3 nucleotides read TGTGCCAGCAGCTCTTCTATCCTAGCCGCCGGGCAGGTCGAGACCCAGTACTTC. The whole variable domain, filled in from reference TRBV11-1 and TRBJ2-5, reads EAEVAQSPRYKITEKSQAVAFWCDPISGHATLYWYRQILGQGPELLVQFQDESVVDDSQLPKDRFSAERLKGVDSTLKIQPAELGDSAMYLCASSSSILAAGQVETQYFGPGTRLLVL.

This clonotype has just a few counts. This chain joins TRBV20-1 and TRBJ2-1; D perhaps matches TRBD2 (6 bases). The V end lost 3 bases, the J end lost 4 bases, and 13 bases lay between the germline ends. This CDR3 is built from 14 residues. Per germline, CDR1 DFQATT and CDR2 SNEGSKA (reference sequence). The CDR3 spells CSASFREFYNEQFF. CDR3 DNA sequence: TGCAGTGCTAGTTTCCGGGAGTTTTACAATGAGCAGTTCTTC.

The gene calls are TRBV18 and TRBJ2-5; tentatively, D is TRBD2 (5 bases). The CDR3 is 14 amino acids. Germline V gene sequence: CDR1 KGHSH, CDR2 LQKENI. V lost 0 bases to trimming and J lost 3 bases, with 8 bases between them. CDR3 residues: CASSPPTGKETQYF. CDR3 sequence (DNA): TGTGCCAGCTCACCACCCACGGGGAAAGAGACCCAGTACTTC.

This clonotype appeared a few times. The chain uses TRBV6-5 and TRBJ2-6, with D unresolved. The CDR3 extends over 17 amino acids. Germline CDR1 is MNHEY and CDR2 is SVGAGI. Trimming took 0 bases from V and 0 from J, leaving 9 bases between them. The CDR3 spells CASSYSNSNSGANVLTF. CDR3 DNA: TGTGCCAGCAGTTACTCGAACAGTAACTCTGGGGCCAACGTCCTGACTTTC.

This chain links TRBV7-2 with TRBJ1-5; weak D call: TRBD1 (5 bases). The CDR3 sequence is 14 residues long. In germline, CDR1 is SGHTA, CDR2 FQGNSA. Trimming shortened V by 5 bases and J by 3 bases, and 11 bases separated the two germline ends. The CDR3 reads CASSESRANQPQHF. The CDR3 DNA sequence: TGTGCCAGCAGCGAAAGCAGGGCCAATCAGCCCCAGCATTTT.

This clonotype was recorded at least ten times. This CDR3 is CASSDGTGYNEQFF. CDR3 bases: TGTGCCAGCAGCGACGGGACTGGATACAATGAGCAGTTCTTC. The chain couples TRBV11-2 to TRBJ2-1; D is perhaps TRBD2 (6 bases). Germline V gene sequence: CDR1 SGHAT, CDR2 FQNNGV. V shed 5 bases and J shed 4 bases, with 12 bases lying between them. This CDR3 has 14 amino acids.

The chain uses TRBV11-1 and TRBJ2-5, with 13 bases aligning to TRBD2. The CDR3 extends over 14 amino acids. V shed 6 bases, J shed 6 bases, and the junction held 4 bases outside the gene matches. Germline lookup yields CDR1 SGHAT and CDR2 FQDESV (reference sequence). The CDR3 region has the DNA TGTGCCAGCAGTCGACTAGCGGGAGGAAAGACCCAGTACTTC. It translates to CASSRLAGGKTQYF. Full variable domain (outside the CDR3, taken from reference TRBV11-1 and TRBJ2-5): EAEVAQSPRYKITEKSQAVAFWCDPISGHATLYWYRQILGQGPELLVQFQDESVVDDSQLPKDRFSAERLKGVDSTLKIQPAELGDSAMYLCASSRLAGGKTQYFGPGTRLLVL.